The present T cell receptor beta chain was sequenced within a study of blood T cell repertoires in COVID-19. Study summary: PBMCs, B-cell-depleted T cells, or T cells provided the cDNA or gDNA that made up the material.

Germline V CDR1 and CDR2: SGHAT, FQNNGV. V shed 1 base and J 4 bases; nucleotides not matched to a gene: 8. This CDR3 is 17 amino acids long. Per the original methods: Estimates of nucleated cell counts were drawn from the amplification of reference gene primers. TCRdb's copy holds only in-frame clones and misses some; the assay was immunoSEQ multiplex PCR. Clone size and the V and J calls come from that table; the DNA yielded D and trimming. The sample consists of about 120,000 clones, around 81% of them appearing once. This clone was recorded many times. This receptor was identified in a human donor in a cohort sampled during active COVID-19. The V and J genes are TRBV11-2 and TRBJ2-1, with 9 bases fitting TRBD2. Sequencing input: peripheral blood. Here the CDR3 reads CASSLVISSGAYNEQFF. The CDR3 DNA reads TGTGCCAGCAGCTTAGTAATTTCTAGCGGGGCATACAATGAGCAGTTCTTC.